The sample holds many counts of the clone carrying this T cell receptor (beta chain). Its specificity is unknown. This record comes from a study of response to subunit inactivated influenza vaccine. Study conclusions and caveats: It was the authors' suggestion that each seasonal influenza vaccination recruits few new T cells.

Via MiXCR, TCRdb re-called the RT-PCR reads, giving one row per CDR3 protein. The table includes some 800,000 distinct CDR3 sequences, 21% detected once. This TCR derives from a man in his fifties who received an inactivated influenza vaccine. Here the sequenced sample was PBMCs from blood, taken more than 4 days after vaccination.

The CDR3 coding sequence is TGCGCCAGCAGCTTAAGGACCACGAACACCGGGGAGCTGTTTTTT. Its protein product is CASSLRTTNTGELFF. The rearrangement joins TRBV5-1 to TRBJ2-2; D unclear. Trimming cost V 2 bases and J 0 bases, with 8 bases left between them. In germline, CDR1 is SGHRS, CDR2 YFSETQ. The CDR3 extends over 15 amino acids.